Following are 11 T cell receptor beta chains from one sample sequenced in a study of identical twins. MiXCR, run by TCRdb on the 5' RACE reads, gives a single entry per CDR3 protein. The sample has 520,000 or so distinct CDR3 sequences; roughly 21% are singletons. These data were also reused for a study on T cells expressing NK-cell markers.

Sequencing used CD4+ T cells sorted from blood. The receptors were gathered from a woman under 30 in good health.

The chain recombines TRBV2 with TRBJ1-2, with 8 bases fitting TRBD1. From germline, CDR1 is SNHLY and CDR2 FYNNEI. The J segment lost 4 bases and the V segment lost 6 bases, leaving 4 bases of the junction unmatched. The CDR3 extends over 13 amino acids. The CDR3 bases are TGTGCCAGCAGCTTAACAGGGGGCTATGGCTACACCTTC. It encodes CASSLTGGYGYTF.

CDR3 DNA sequence: TGCGCCAGCCGTGGACAGGACTCTGGAAACACCATATATTTT. Its translation is CASRGQDSGNTIYF. The rearrangement links TRBV5-1 to TRBJ1-3; 7 bases are a match to TRBD1. CDR3 length equals 14 residues. V lost 7 bases and J lost 0; bases outside the gene matches: 4. CDR1 is SGHRS, CDR2 YFSETQ, per germline.

Only one count was recorded for this clonotype. V and J are TRBV19 and TRBJ2-7, with 14 bases fitting TRBD2. The germline gives CDR1 LNHDA, CDR2 SQIVND (reference sequence). The CDR3 contains 15 residues. V lost 10 bases, J lost 2 bases, and 7 bases stayed unmatched. CDR3 coding DNA: TGTGCCACCAAAACGGGACTAGCGGGAGCCTACGAGCAGTACTTC. It encodes CATKTGLAGAYEQYF. The full variable domain, its missing parts supplied by reference TRBV19 and TRBJ2-7, is DGGITQSPKYLFRKEGQNVTLSCEQNLNHDAMYWYRQDPGQGLRLIYYSQIVNDFQKGDIAEGYSVSREKKESFPLTVTSAQKNPTAFYLCATKTGLAGAYEQYFGPGTRLTVT.

This chain connects TRBV6-5 to TRBJ2-3, with TRBD2 matching over 9 bases. The J segment lost 11 bases and the V segment lost 6 bases, leaving 21 bases of the junction unmatched. The CDR3 totals 17 residues. Germline CDR1 reads MNHEY; CDR2 reads SVGAGI. CDR3: CASSSSAGAGGSPGQYF. The DNA of the CDR3 is TGTGCCAGCAGCTCCTCTGCGGGAGCGGGAGGCTCTCCGGGGCAGTATTTT.

The chain carries TRBV11-2 and TRBJ2-2; 8 bases fit TRBD2. V shed 5 bases and J 1 base; nucleotides not matched to a gene: 12. Per the germline V gene, CDR1 is SGHAT and CDR2 is FQNNGV. The CDR3 has 18 residues. The CDR3 region is CASSPRVGLAGNTGELFF. The CDR3 bases are TGTGCCAGCAGCCCCCGAGTAGGGCTAGCGGGGAACACCGGGGAGCTGTTTTTT.

The CDR3 protein is CASRATVNYGYTF. The CDR3 DNA reads TGTGCCAGCAGGGCGACAGTTAACTATGGCTACACCTTC. The rearrangement joins TRBV2 to TRBJ1-2; a possible D gene is TRBD1 (5 bases). This CDR3 has 13 amino acids. Germline V gene lookup returns CDR1 SNHLY and CDR2 FYNNEI. Trimming stripped 6 bases from V and 1 base from J, with 9 bases between.

The CDR3 protein is CASRFSSGGNNEQFF. CDR3 bases: TGTGCCAGCAGATTTTCTAGCGGGGGGAACAATGAGCAGTTCTTC. This chain connects TRBV6-1 to TRBJ2-1; 11 nucleotides match TRBD2. The CDR3 is 15 residues long. V was clipped by 6 bases and J by 5 bases; unmatched bases: 6. Germline CDR1 MNHNS, CDR2 SASEGT.

The gene calls are TRBV5-1 and TRBJ2-7; 10 nucleotides match TRBD2. Germline-derived CDR1 and CDR2 are SGHRS and YFSETQ. J lost 7 bases, V lost 3 bases, and 13 bases had no gene match. This CDR3 contains 16 residues. As DNA, the CDR3 is TGCGCCAGCAGCTCACCGGCTAGCGGGAGTGCTGGGGAGCAGTACTTC. Amino acid sequence: CASSSPASGSAGEQYF.

The chain recombines TRBV20-1 with TRBJ2-3, with 7 bases aligning to TRBD2. The ends lost 3 bases at V and 6 bases at J; junction bases unmatched: 9. In germline, CDR1 is DFQATT, CDR2 SNEGSKA (reference sequence). The CDR3 loop spans 14 amino acids. The CDR3 nucleotides are TGCAGTGCTAGTTTTTGGACTAGTACCGATACGCAGTATTTT. Its translation: CSASFWTSTDTQYF.

The chain employs TRBV11-2 and TRBJ2-3; perhaps TRBD1 as D (5 bases). This CDR3 contains 12 residues. The V end lost 8 bases, the J end lost 4 bases, and 10 bases lay between the germline ends. Germline values: CDR1 SGHAT, CDR2 FQNNGV. CDR3 region: CASRSQADTQYF. The CDR3 coding sequence is TGTGCCAGCCGATCACAGGCAGATACGCAGTATTTT.

CDR3 coding DNA: TGCAGTGCTAGCGGATCGAACACTGAAGCTTTCTTT. Translating it yields CSASGSNTEAFF. V is TRBV20-1 and J is TRBJ1-1; no reliable D call. V lost 3 bases to trimming and J lost 1 base, with 6 bases between them. This CDR3 has 12 amino acids. CDR1 is DFQATT and CDR2 is SNEGSKA in the germline V gene (reference sequence).